This is a list of T cell receptor beta chains from one sample in a study of shared clonotypes between healthy human individuals. Profiled with immunoSEQ multiplex PCR; TCRdb holds only in-frame clones, not every one. The top ten hold under 0.15% of the sample, which has about 2 million clones, 95% seen once. Sequenced sample: naive CD4+ T cells sorted from blood. The source is a man aged 18-30 years in good health. CDR3s leave out the opening cysteine and the closing phenylalanine or tryptophan. Each record gives: J gene, V gene, CDR3 protein.

TRBJ2-7 TRBV9 ASSSRDSSYEQY
TRBJ2-2 TRBV9 ASSVAGSGELF
TRBJ1-4 TRBV6-5 ASNRAPNEKLF
TRBJ1-4 TRBV27 ASSLGRTPPNEKLF
TRBJ1-1 TRBV6-1 ASTAIQGNTEAF
TRBJ2-1 TRBV5-6 ASSFNRDRGYNEQF
TRBJ1-6 TRBV27 ASSLGQAGAPLH
TRBJ2-4 TRBV19 ASSIGTRGAKNIQY
TRBJ2-1 TRBV5-1 ASSLSVASWSSYNEQF
TRBJ1-4 TRBV7-2 ASSSTLGEKLF
TRBJ2-7 TRBV20-1 SASWQGEQY
TRBJ1-1 TRBV28 ASITLKQGSGTEAF
TRBJ2-5 TRBV28 ASTPDRGFQETQY
TRBJ1-2 TRBV29-1 SIRDRVPSNYGYT
TRBJ1-6 TRBV6-5 ASSYSETVNSPLH
TRBJ1-2 TRBV18 ASSPPISQGGGVNYGYT